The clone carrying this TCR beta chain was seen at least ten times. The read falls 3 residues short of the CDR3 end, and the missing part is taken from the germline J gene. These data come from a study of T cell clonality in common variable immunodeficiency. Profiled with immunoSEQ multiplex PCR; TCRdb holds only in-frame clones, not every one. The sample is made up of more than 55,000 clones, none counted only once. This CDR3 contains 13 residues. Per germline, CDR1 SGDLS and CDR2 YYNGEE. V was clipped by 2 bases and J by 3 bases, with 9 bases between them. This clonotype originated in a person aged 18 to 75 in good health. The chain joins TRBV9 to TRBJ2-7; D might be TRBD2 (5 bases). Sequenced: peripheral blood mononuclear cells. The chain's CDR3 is CASSVGVGYEQYF. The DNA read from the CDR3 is TGTGCCAGCAGCGTCGGGGTGGGCTACGAG.